The clone carrying this TCR beta chain turned up a few times. As yet, its antigen is unknown. CD8 cells regarded as naive lacked CD45RO, were positively chosen for CCR7, and omitted terminally differentiated effector memory CD45RA+ cells. The deep-level immunoSEQ assay was used. TCRdb's table, derived via immunoSEQ multiplex PCR, lists solely in-frame clones and lacks some. The data show about 2.1 million clones, about 93% seen once. J lost 8 bases, V lost 7 bases, and 4 bases had no gene match. The CDR3 runs to 10 residues. Germline V gene lookup returns CDR1 SQVTM and CDR2 ANQGSEA. This entry comes from a study of shared clonotypes between healthy human individuals. General observations from the study: Sorted-subset sequencing, rarefaction showed, was incomplete despite large depth.

The source is a man aged 18 to 35 in good health. Some clones in this sample may be carry-over from other donors' samples. Sequences were obtained from naive CD8+ T cells from PBMCs. V usage is TRBV29-1 and J usage is TRBJ1-1, with TRBD1 identical over 7 bases. This CDR3 is CSAGTVEAFF. The CDR3 DNA is TGCAGCGCCGGGACAGTCGAAGCTTTCTTT.